The rows below give T cell receptor beta chains drawn from one sample of a study of T cells in pancreatic ductal adenocarcinoma. TCRdb's table, derived via immunoSEQ multiplex PCR, lists solely in-frame clones and lacks some. The data show roughly 100,000 clones, about 95% seen once. Material for sequencing was PBMCs. These receptors came from a human donor with pancreatic ductal adenocarcinoma. The CDR3 runs from the conserved cysteine through the conserved F or W. D genes are given only for firm matches. Size values are once, few and many counts, or a class for expanded clones, and some rows have none.

d_gene: NA; abundance: NA; j_gene: TRBJ2-3; v_gene: TRBV18; CDR3nt: TGTGCCAGCTCGATAACGCAGGGGAGTGTAGCAGATACGCAGTATTTT; CDR3aa: CASSITQGSVADTQYF
d_gene: TRBD1; abundance: NA; j_gene: TRBJ2-7; v_gene: TRBV5-1; CDR3nt: TGCGCCAGCAGCTTGGGTGCGGCAGGGGGCTTTTTCGCGCAGTACTTC; CDR3aa: CASSLGAAGGFFAQYF
d_gene: NA; abundance: NA; j_gene: TRBJ2-2; v_gene: TRBV7-3; CDR3nt: TGTGCCAGCAGCCCGACATACACGTCCACCGGGGAGCTGTTTTTT; CDR3aa: CASSPTYTSTGELFF
d_gene: NA; abundance: NA; j_gene: TRBJ2-5; v_gene: TRBV28; CDR3nt: TGTGCCAGCAGTTTCATTCCGCGGTTTCAAGAGACCCAGTACTTC; CDR3aa: CASSFIPRFQETQYF
d_gene: NA; abundance: NA; j_gene: TRBJ2-1; v_gene: TRBV11-2; CDR3nt: TGTGCCAGCAGCTTGTATGGTGCGATTGAGCAGTTCTTC; CDR3aa: CASSLYGAIEQFF
d_gene: TRBD1; abundance: once; j_gene: TRBJ2-2; v_gene: TRBV11-2; CDR3nt: TGTGCCAGCAGCCCTCTGACAGGGAGCACCGGGGAGCTGTTTTTT; CDR3aa: CASSPLTGSTGELFF
d_gene: TRBD1; abundance: NA; j_gene: TRBJ2-7; v_gene: TRBV5-1; CDR3nt: TGCGCCAGCGCCCGACAGGGTTCCTACGAGCAGTACTTC; CDR3aa: CASARQGSYEQYF
d_gene: NA; abundance: NA; j_gene: TRBJ2-5; v_gene: TRBV2; CDR3nt: TGTGCCAGCAGTGAATTTACAGCTAAGGAGACCCAGTACTTC; CDR3aa: CASSEFTAKETQYF
d_gene: NA; abundance: NA; j_gene: TRBJ2-3; v_gene: TRBV4-2; CDR3nt: TGTGCCAGCAGCCAAGATTCTAGCACAGATACGCAGTATTTT; CDR3aa: CASSQDSSTDTQYF
d_gene: TRBD1; abundance: NA; j_gene: TRBJ2-5; v_gene: TRBV7-7; CDR3nt: TGTGCCAGCAGCCCCGGGACAGCGCAAGAGACCCAGTACTTC; CDR3aa: CASSPGTAQETQYF
d_gene: NA; abundance: NA; j_gene: TRBJ2-7; v_gene: TRBV7-3; CDR3nt: TGTGCCTCATCTAGGCGCGAGCAGTACTTC; CDR3aa: CASSRREQYF
d_gene: TRBD2; abundance: NA; j_gene: TRBJ2-2; v_gene: TRBV2; CDR3nt: TGTGCCAGCACTCCGGGACTAGCGGACACCGGGGAGCTGTTTTTT; CDR3aa: CASTPGLADTGELFF
d_gene: NA; abundance: NA; j_gene: TRBJ1-3; v_gene: TRBV5-1; CDR3nt: TGCGCCAGCAGCTGGGACACCTCTGGAAACACCATATATTTT; CDR3aa: CASSWDTSGNTIYF
d_gene: TRBD2; abundance: NA; j_gene: TRBJ2-7; v_gene: TRBV28; CDR3nt: TGTGCCAGCAGTTTAAGGGGCCTGGGGGGGACCCGGAACGAGCAGTACTTC; CDR3aa: CASSLRGLGGTRNEQYF
d_gene: TRBD1; abundance: NA; j_gene: TRBJ2-7; v_gene: TRBV28; CDR3nt: TGTGCCAGCAGTTTAAATAGGGGGCTCGAGCAGTACTTC; CDR3aa: CASSLNRGLEQYF
d_gene: NA; abundance: NA; j_gene: TRBJ2-3; v_gene: TRBV19; CDR3nt: TGTGCCAGTAGTCCCCTTTGGACAGTTAGCACAGATACGCAGTATTTT; CDR3aa: CASSPLWTVSTDTQYF
d_gene: NA; abundance: NA; j_gene: TRBJ2-1; v_gene: TRBV28; CDR3nt: TGTGCCAGCAGTTTATTTGTCCAGCGGAGCTCCTACAATGAGCAGTTCTTC; CDR3aa: CASSLFVQRSSYNEQFF
d_gene: TRBD1; abundance: NA; j_gene: TRBJ2-6; v_gene: TRBV7-3; CDR3nt: TGTGCCAGCAGCTGGACAGGGACCGGGGCCAACGTCCTGACTTTC; CDR3aa: CASSWTGTGANVLTF
d_gene: NA; abundance: NA; j_gene: TRBJ2-3; v_gene: TRBV9; CDR3nt: TGTGCCAGCAGCGCGCTCGGTAGCACCACAGATACGCAGTATTTT; CDR3aa: CASSALGSTTDTQYF
d_gene: NA; abundance: once; j_gene: TRBJ2-2; v_gene: TRBV7-3; CDR3nt: TGTGCCAGCAGCTTAACTAGCGGTTACGGGGAGCTGTTTTTT; CDR3aa: CASSLTSGYGELFF
d_gene: NA; abundance: NA; j_gene: TRBJ2-7; v_gene: TRBV19; CDR3nt: TGTGCCAGTAGTCCCGGGGACGAGCAGTACTTC; CDR3aa: CASSPGDEQYF
d_gene: NA; abundance: once; j_gene: TRBJ1-4; v_gene: TRBV4-3; CDR3nt: TGCGCCAGCAGTAAAAGGGGACAATATGAAAAACTGTTTTTT; CDR3aa: CASSKRGQYEKLFF
d_gene: NA; abundance: once; j_gene: TRBJ1-5; v_gene: TRBV19; CDR3nt: TGTGCCAGTAGTAACAGGGCTAGCAATCAGCCCCAGCATTTT; CDR3aa: CASSNRASNQPQHF
d_gene: NA; abundance: NA; j_gene: TRBJ1-1; v_gene: TRBV7-9; CDR3nt: TGTGCCAGCAGCCCAGCCGGCGACTTGTCGAACACTGAAGCTTTCTTT; CDR3aa: CASSPAGDLSNTEAFF
d_gene: NA; abundance: NA; j_gene: TRBJ2-7; v_gene: TRBV7-9; CDR3nt: TGTGCCAGCAGCCTCACAGGCTACGAGCAGTACTTC; CDR3aa: CASSLTGYEQYF
d_gene: TRBD1; abundance: NA; j_gene: TRBJ2-7; v_gene: TRBV7-6; CDR3nt: TGTGCCAGCAGCCTCGGTACAGGGGCCTACGAGCAGTACTTC; CDR3aa: CASSLGTGAYEQYF
d_gene: NA; abundance: NA; j_gene: TRBJ2-1; v_gene: TRBV6-1; CDR3nt: TGTGCCAGCGTTGACTATTCCTACAATGAGCAGTTCTTC; CDR3aa: CASVDYSYNEQFF
d_gene: TRBD2; abundance: NA; j_gene: TRBJ2-1; v_gene: TRBV7-9; CDR3nt: TGTGCCAGCAGCTTAGTGGGCCTAGCGGACAATGAGCAGTTCTTC; CDR3aa: CASSLVGLADNEQFF
d_gene: TRBD2; abundance: NA; j_gene: TRBJ2-2; v_gene: TRBV4-1; CDR3nt: TGCGCCAGCAGCCAAATTAGGCTAGCGGACGGGGAGCTGTTTTTT; CDR3aa: CASSQIRLADGELFF
d_gene: NA; abundance: NA; j_gene: TRBJ2-7; v_gene: TRBV29-1; CDR3nt: TGCAGCGCCCGGGTCCCGAGCTACGAGCAGTACTTC; CDR3aa: CSARVPSYEQYF
d_gene: NA; abundance: NA; j_gene: TRBJ2-1; v_gene: TRBV6-1; CDR3nt: TGTGCCAGCAGCGTACTAGCCTACACTTCCAATGAGCAGTTCTTC; CDR3aa: CASSVLAYTSNEQFF